This is a list of T cell receptor beta chains from one sample in a study of neurological immune-mediated disorders. From the 5' RACE reads, TCRdb called clonotypes with MiXCR, one entry per CDR3 protein. The sample consists of tens of thousands of distinct CDR3 sequences, 10% to 15% of them appearing once. Sequencing was performed on PBMCs. Source of these receptors: a woman aged 55-70 years with HTLV-1-associated myelopathy (HAM/TSP). Each CDR3 is given without its conserved first and last residue. Each record gives: V gene, CDR3 protein.

TRBV24-1 | ATSDSKGGAGQPQH
TRBV5-6 | ASSPLSAGSADTQY
TRBV28 | ASREISGANVLT
TRBV6-5 | ASSPAGTKGEQY
TRBV5-1 | ASSLSSTEAF
TRBV5-1 | ASSSWTSGTTDTQY
TRBV6-5 | ASSRTGADTQY
TRBV6-6 | ASSSRTGTTSYEQY
TRBV7-8 | ASSLVIIGTGLGYT
TRBV20-1 | SARDPASNTEAF
TRBV18 | ASSPGVGTEAF
TRBV28 | ASSLTSGMGETQY
TRBV6-2/TRBV6-3 | ASSYRGFGYT
TRBV5-1 | ASSLARLLGTGGNEQF
TRBV21-1 | ASSKGDPTSSGANVLT
TRBV4-1 | ANSLTGTSGRTDTQY
TRBV6-1 | ASSGEQGWNTEAF
TRBV12-3/TRBV12-4 | ASSRRTSGSYEQF
TRBV20-1 | SARRAEAF
TRBV20-1 | SAGNQTGGRTEAF
TRBV24-1 | ATSDTNQPQH
TRBV18 | ASSGALNDEQF
TRBV12-3/TRBV12-4 | ASSLGEVAKNIQY
TRBV6-2/TRBV6-3 | ASSDPSYTSTDTQY
TRBV20-1 | SAREGYNEQF
TRBV20-1 | SASNAGLAGGSWNNEQF
TRBV7-9 | ASSLAQGGGRNTEAF
TRBV7-2 | ASSLGLAGVYEQY
TRBV3-1 | ASSQPSRSYEQY
TRBV4-1 | ASSRDPVAGDPYNEQF
TRBV20-1 | SAEGGSYEQY
TRBV7-8 | ASSLISGVATEAF
TRBV7-3 | ASSSGIAGMNGELF
TRBV11-2 | ASSPLTGTYYGYT
TRBV5-1 | ASSPSVSGTSYNEQF